This record looks at one TCR beta chain sequence and its context. Its target is unknown. The sample is drawn from a study of cytomegalovirus exposure and HLA in healthy donors. Looking at the study overall: It was reported in a later analysis that the approximately 120 validation repertoires used the same platform as the roughly 670 first-cohort repertoires.

The CDR3 extends over 13 amino acids. The V and J ends lost 6 bases and 4 bases, in that order; junction bases with no gene match: 4. CDR1 and CDR2 (germline): MNHNS, SASEGT. TCRdb's copy holds only in-frame clones and misses some; the assay was immunoSEQ multiplex PCR. Of 170,000 or so clones in the sample, roughly 80% were seen once. General study findings and limits: Altogether, 150 to 200 TCR beta chains were recorded as cytomegalovirus-associated. Three CMV-associated chains proved CMV antigen-specific in vitro.

Material: PBMCs. The TCR originated in a woman in her late teens or twenties in good health and CMV-seropositive. The chain combines TRBV6-1 with TRBJ2-5; 8 bases are a match to TRBD2. In DNA form, the CDR3 reads TGTGCCAGCAGGAGGACTAGCTCAGAGACCCAGTACTTC. This translates into CASRRTSSETQYF.